One sample yielded the 24 T cell receptor beta chains listed below, sequenced in a study of identical twins. TCRdb re-called the 5' RACE reads with MiXCR, one entry per CDR3 protein. The sample includes just under 650,000 distinct CDR3 sequences, just over 7% of them seen just once. The same data also contributed to another study, on yellow fever vaccine responses in identical twins.

The sample was PBMCs. These receptors all stem from a woman aged 18-35 years in good health.

This clonotype appeared a few times. The chain links TRBV7-6 to TRBJ2-1; a weak D match, TRBD2 (7 bases). This CDR3 has 13 residues. Germline CDR1 reads SGHVS; CDR2 reads FNYEAQ. Trimming cost V 10 bases and J 8 bases, with 18 bases left between them. The CDR3 is CAIQKGGGYEQFF. As DNA, the CDR3 is TGTGCCATACAAAAGGGCGGGGGCTATGAGCAGTTCTTC.

This clonotype has a count of ten or more. The rearrangement joins TRBV12-3 or TRBV12-4 to TRBJ2-2, with 10 bases identical to TRBD1. There are 15 residues in the CDR3. The ends lost 5 bases at V and 6 bases at J; junction bases unmatched: 6. The CDR3 spells CASSQRQGASGELFF. The CDR3 DNA reads as TGTGCCAGCAGTCAGCGACAGGGGGCGTCCGGGGAGCTGTTTTTT.

The J gene is TRBJ2-7, the V gene TRBV9, with 10 bases that match TRBD2. Looked up from germline, CDR1 is SGDLS and CDR2 is YYNGEE. There are 15 residues in the CDR3. Losses at the gene ends were 0 bases for V and 1 base for J; bases not matched to a gene: 1. CDR3: CASSVGAGGSYEQYF. Here the CDR3 DNA reads TGTGCCAGCAGCGTAGGAGCGGGGGGGTCCTACGAGCAGTACTTC.

V is TRBV9 and J is TRBJ2-3; possible D gene TRBD2, 6 bases. The CDR3 runs to 17 residues. With 7 bases removed from V and 0 bases from J, the gap between germline ends came to 21 bases. Germline loops: CDR1 SGDLS, CDR2 YYNGEE. This CDR3 reads CASQGGGPASSTDTQYF. The DNA of the CDR3 is TGTGCCAGCCAAGGCGGAGGGCCAGCTTCTAGCACAGATACGCAGTATTTT.

V usage is TRBV6-1 and J usage is TRBJ2-5; D might be TRBD1 (5 bases). CDR1 is MNHNS and CDR2 is SASEGT in the germline V gene. V dropped 6 bases and J dropped 5 bases, with 16 bases sitting between them. This CDR3 is 14 amino acids long. CDR3 DNA: TGTGCCAGCAGACGGACAATCGTCGGGGAGACCCAGTACTTC. Encoded protein: CASRRTIVGETQYF.

This clonotype was seen more than once but under ten times. The rearrangement joins TRBV27 to TRBJ2-7; the match to TRBD2 covers 8 bases. This CDR3 contains 15 residues. Germline CDR1 MNHEY, CDR2 SMNVEV (reference sequence). V trimming: 2 bases; J trimming: 2 bases; junction bases outside the gene matches: 5. The CDR3 here is CASSLTAGAAYEQYF. CDR3 nucleotide sequence: TGTGCCAGCAGTTTAACAGCGGGAGCTGCCTACGAGCAGTACTTC.

This clonotype was picked up a small number of times. The chain uses TRBV5-6 and TRBJ2-3; D uncertain. Trimming shortened V by 0 bases and J by 1 base, and 6 bases separated the two germline ends. Germline V CDR1 and CDR2: SGHDT, YYEEEE. The CDR3 contains 14 residues. The CDR3 sequence: CASSLGVRTDTQYF. DNA of the CDR3: TGTGCCAGCAGCTTGGGTGTCCGCACAGATACGCAGTATTTT.

This clonotype has a handful of counts. The chain links TRBV20-1 to TRBJ1-1; D is perhaps TRBD1 (6 bases). The CDR3 length is 15 residues. The germline V gene has CDR1 DFQATT and CDR2 SNEGSKA (reference sequence). Trimming shortened V by 0 bases and J by 4 bases, and 15 bases separated the two germline ends. CDR3 region: CSARDLGQTSTEAFF. CDR3 bases: TGCAGTGCTAGAGATCTTGGACAGACGAGCACTGAAGCTTTCTTT.

This rearrangement joins TRBV5-5 to TRBJ2-1; perhaps TRBD1 as D (6 bases). Germline V gene lookup returns CDR1 SGHKS and CDR2 YYEKEE (reference sequence). The CDR3 is 17 residues long. Trimming stripped 0 bases from V and 5 bases from J, with 18 bases between. CDR3 DNA: TGTGCCAGCAGCTTGGCCAGGCAGGGGAGATTTCACAATGAGCAGTTCTTC. It translates to CASSLARQGRFHNEQFF.

This clonotype appeared many times. The CDR3 DNA follows: TGCGCCAGCAGCTTGGCCCGGGACACCGTTTCCAAGCAGTTCTTC. It encodes CASSLARDTVSKQFF. This chain connects TRBV5-1 to TRBJ2-1; the D gene is possibly TRBD1 (6 bases). This CDR3 has 15 amino acids. Germline lookup yields CDR1 SGHRS and CDR2 YFSETQ. With 0 bases removed from V and 11 bases from J, the gap between germline ends came to 18 bases.

This clonotype was counted only a few times. At one end, the junction sequence differs from germline, possibly due to a read error. The V gene is TRBV3-1, the J gene TRBJ2-2; maybe TRBD1 (5 bases). The germline V gene encodes CDR1 LGHDT and CDR2 YNNKEL (reference sequence). CDR3 length: 13 residues. The CDR3 spells CASNQGVPGELFF. For the CDR3, the DNA is TGTGCCAGCAACCAAGGGGTTCCCGGGGAGCTGTTTTTT. The full variable domain, its missing parts supplied by reference TRBV3-1 and TRBJ2-2, is DTAVSQTPKYLVTQMGNDKSIKCEQNLGHDTMYWYKQDSKKFLKIMFSYNNKELIINETVPNRFSPKSPDKAHLNLHINSLELGDSAVYFCASNQGVPGELFFGEGSRLTVL.

This clonotype has just a few counts. The V call is TRBV6-5, the J call TRBJ2-7, with D hard to call. The CDR3 totals 14 residues. Deletions cut 2 bases from V and 0 bases from J, with 8 bases between. The germline V gene encodes CDR1 MNHEY and CDR2 SVGAGI. The CDR3 region is CASSYVGCSYEQYV. DNA of the CDR3: TGTGCCAGCAGTTACGTTGGCTGCTCCTACGAGCAGTACGTC.

The chain links TRBV7-2 to TRBJ2-1; 9 nucleotides align to TRBD2. The ends lost 5 bases at V and 8 bases at J; junction bases unmatched: 10. This CDR3 comprises 15 residues. CDR1 is SGHTA, CDR2 FQGNSA, per germline. The CDR3 sequence is CASSTRSGSIDEQFF. The CDR3 bases are TGTGCCAGCAGCACCCGTAGCGGGAGTATCGATGAGCAGTTCTTC.

This clonotype was seen ten or more times. The chain links TRBV6-6 to TRBJ2-5, with D maybe TRBD2 (6 bases). The CDR3 extends over 13 amino acids. The germline CDR1 and CDR2 sequences are MNHNY and SVGAGI (reference sequence). V was clipped by 5 bases and J by 1 base, with 8 bases between them. CDR3: CASSRDFQETQYF. The CDR3 DNA follows: TGTGCCAGCAGTAGGGACTTCCAAGAGACCCAGTACTTC.

The V gene is TRBV10-3, the J gene TRBJ2-2; D might be TRBD1 or TRBD2, each matching 5 bases. Trimming removed 6 bases at V and 5 bases at J, with 13 bases between. CDR1 ENHRY and CDR2 SYGVKD come from the germline V gene. The CDR3 has 14 residues. CDR3 sequence reads: CAIRPGRETGELFF. As DNA, the CDR3 is TGTGCCATCAGGCCAGGGAGAGAAACCGGGGAGCTGTTTTTT.

This clonotype was seen a few times. This chain uses TRBV29-1 with TRBJ2-7; tentatively, D is TRBD2 (5 bases). V was trimmed by 4 bases and J by 1 base, leaving 11 bases between them. The CDR3 totals 13 residues. Germline CDR1 is SQVTM and CDR2 is ANQGSEA. CDR3 coding DNA: TGCAGCGTTGGTGAGGGTCCTTCCTACGAGCAGTACTTC. It encodes CSVGEGPSYEQYF.

This clonotype came up many times. The rearrangement uses TRBV6-5 and TRBJ1-5, with D unclear. V lost 2 bases, J lost 3 bases, and 17 bases lay in between. The CDR3 contains 17 residues. CDR1 is MNHEY, CDR2 SVGAGI, per germline. CDR3 loop: CASSYAPPRESNQPQHF. In DNA, the CDR3 is TGTGCCAGCAGTTACGCCCCCCCCCGGGAGTCCAATCAGCCCCAGCATTTT.

The chain uses TRBV7-8 and TRBJ2-1; 11 positions agree with TRBD2. This CDR3 comprises 20 residues. Germline lookup yields CDR1 SGHVS and CDR2 FQNEAQ. V shed 7 bases, J shed 0 bases, and the junction held 17 bases outside the gene matches. CDR3 residues: CASTAGRLAGGPFSYNEQFF. CDR3 sequence (DNA): TGTGCCAGCACAGCGGGTCGGCTAGCGGGAGGTCCTTTCTCCTACAATGAGCAGTTCTTC.

This clonotype was detected many times. V is TRBV6-1 and J is TRBJ2-7, with TRBD2 identical over 7 bases. In germline, CDR1 is MNHNS, CDR2 SASEGT. The CDR3 has 14 amino acids. After removal of 7 bases from V and 4 bases from J, the junction contained 10 bases not matched to a gene. The DNA of the CDR3 is TGTGCCAGCACCGCGGGAGTTGGGAGATACGAGCAGTACTTC. Its protein is CASTAGVGRYEQYF.

The chain has TRBV20-1 and TRBJ2-7; maybe TRBD1 (6 bases). Trimming took off 5 bases at V and 1 base at J, with 15 bases between the two ends. This CDR3 contains 14 residues. Per germline, CDR1 DFQATT and CDR2 SNEGSKA (reference sequence). CDR3 in amino acids: CSAARDTTSYEQYV. The CDR3, as DNA: TGCAGTGCTGCCCGGGACACGACATCCTACGAGCAGTACGTC.

V usage is TRBV20-1 and J usage is TRBJ2-7, with a weak D call TRBD2 (6 bases). The CDR3 consists of 13 residues. V was pared by 6 bases and J by 5 bases, with 17 bases between. CDR1 is DFQATT, CDR2 SNEGSKA, per germline (reference sequence). The CDR3 region has the DNA TGCAGTGCCGATGGACTATACGGGGACGAGCAGTACTTC. This encodes CSADGLYGDEQYF.

This clonotype was counted only a few times. CDR3 amino acids: CASSDRTRAGEQFF. The CDR3 coding sequence is TGTGCCAGCAGCGATCGGACTAGGGCTGGTGAGCAGTTCTTC. The V and J genes are TRBV7-2 and TRBJ2-1; 7 nucleotides match TRBD2. The CDR3 length is 14 residues. Germline V gene lookup returns CDR1 SGHTA and CDR2 FQGNSA. After removal of 5 bases from V and 9 bases from J, the junction contained 10 bases not matched to a gene.

This clonotype was observed a handful of times. The chain links TRBV12-3 or TRBV12-4 to TRBJ2-5, with D possibly matching TRBD1 (5 bases). The CDR3 runs to 13 residues. Trimming took off 7 bases at V and 3 bases at J, with 12 bases between the two ends. The CDR3 sequence: CASTSDIEETQYF. The DNA of the CDR3 is TGTGCCAGCACCTCGGACATAGAAGAGACCCAGTACTTC.

This clonotype occurred a few times. This chain joins TRBV29-1 and TRBJ2-7; D may be TRBD1 (6 bases). Germline loops: CDR1 SQVTM, CDR2 ANQGSEA. V was shortened by 6 bases and J by 3 bases, with 12 bases between the two germline ends. The CDR3 totals 12 residues. CDR3 bases: TGCAGCGTCACAGGGCCCCACTACGAGCAGTACGTC. This sequence encodes CSVTGPHYEQYV.